Described below is a single T cell receptor beta chain sequence and its context. These data are taken from a study of blood T cell repertoires in COVID-19. About the study: COVID-19 samples, acute and convalescent, were from the United States, Italy and Spain. PBMCs, B-cell-depleted T cells, or T cells provided the cDNA or gDNA that made up the material.

In the original workflow: From reference gene primer amplification, estimates of nucleated cell counts were derived. TCRdb keeps only in-frame clones here, not all; method: immunoSEQ multiplex PCR. V and J calls and clone size are given by that table; D and trimming were obtained from the DNA. The sample records 100,000 to 150,000 clones, about 85% being singletons. The CDR3 has 15 amino acids. CDR1 KGHSH and CDR2 LQKENI come from the germline V gene. Trimming cost V 3 bases and J 10 bases; bases outside gene matches: 9. The sequencing sample was made of peripheral blood. This chain links TRBV18 with TRBJ2-1; 10 nucleotides align to TRBD2. The TCR sequence derives from a man between 60 and 75 years old with acute or convalescent COVID-19. CDR3: CASSPLAGAGEEQFF. As DNA, the CDR3 is TGTGCCAGCTCACCCCTAGCGGGAGCGGGGGAAGAGCAGTTCTTC.